This T cell receptor (beta chain) was obtained from a study of CD8 T cells in ankylosing spondylitis (dated by TCRdb to 2016 to 2017). As for the study more broadly: T cell receptor beta repertoires were profiled in healthy donors and ankylosing spondylitis patients so that disease-linked TCR variants could be found. In total, the full study cohort was made up of 108 healthy donors and 25 to 30 ankylosing spondylitis patients. Peripheral blood was sampled, and synovial fluid was additionally collected from ankylosing spondylitis patients. Overall study outcomes, separate from this receptor: Significant enrichment of the disease-linked clones was reported in matched synovial fluid samples from ankylosing spondylitis patients. The disease-linked clones showed a CD8+ phenotype and occurred at relatively low frequencies in peripheral blood. Some of the motif variants had been reported before in the synovial fluid and blood of reactive arthritis patients, a finding that suggests common disease-initiation mechanisms. A TCR beta motif of several highly homologous amino acid variants appeared characteristic of blood from ankylosing spondylitis patients.

These reads were obtained on an Illumina HiSeq 2500. Quantitative 5'-RACE with molecular barcodes was used to prepare TCR beta libraries. Processing in the source paper ran as follows. A new computational method, built on a probabilistic model of VDJ rearrangement, was used to identify disease-linked TCR variants. TCRdb itself trimmed the public reads at Q25 with fastp, ran MiXCR and retained productive beta chains. When rows share a CDR3 protein, they turn into one entry using the most common DNA and genes. Here the V and J calls rest on TCRdb's processing, not on the authors' analysis. The sample contains approximately 500,000 distinct CDR3 sequences, about an eighth of them found a single time. The ten largest clones take up around 7% of the sample. Looking up the germline V gene (reference sequence) yields CDR1 MNHEY and CDR2 SMNVEV. Trimming leaves V shorter by 6 bases and J shorter by 9 bases, with the junction holding 14 bases beyond the gene matches. The CDR3 numbers 15 residues from cysteine through phenylalanine. The kept DNA is CDR3 alone, 45 bases in frame from the first base.

A note on this clonotype: Its antigen is not yet known. Base qualities are missing; no much larger clone stands one base away.

The TCR was taken from a male donor with ankylosing spondylitis. Material: blood, either unsorted or a sorted T cell fraction (not recorded which). This receptor chain uses TRBV27 and TRBJ2-1; TRBD2 matches 7 bases in the middle. The nucleotide sequence is TGTGCCAGCAGCCACGAAGGACTAGTTTTGGGTGAGCAGTTCTTC. This yields the protein CASSHEGLVLGEQFF.